The clone carrying this T cell receptor beta chain appeared many times. Its antigen is unknown. TCRdb re-derived calls from the reads in MiXCR, one entry per CDR3 protein. The table records approximately 910,000 distinct CDR3 sequences, around 29% of them present only once. This entry belongs to a study of T cell repertoires in cytomegalovirus infection. Across the whole study: Both CMV infection and a matching HLA type were indicated by public TCR beta signatures. General observations from the study: The ex vivo response was dominated by HLA-C-restricted CMV-specific TCR beta clonotypes. Using cumulative public TCR beta family frequency, the authors identified those who carried CMV together with the relevant HLA.

The source material was cultured CD8+ T cells from PBMCs, sampled from culture after CMV antigen stimulation. This TCR was recovered from a human donor in good health (CMV status not recorded). Some clones in this sample may be carry-over from other donors' samples.

CDR3 amino acids: CASSPMDRGVKSSYNSPLHF. The CDR3 DNA sequence: TGTGCCAGCAGCCCAATGGACAGGGGGGTTAAAAGCTCCTATAATTCACCCCTCCACTTT. The chain is built from TRBV7-2 and TRBJ1-6; 10 bases are shared with TRBD1. Unmatched junction bases numbered 13, after V lost 5 bases and J lost 0 bases. The CDR3 has 20 residues. CDR1 is SGHTA, CDR2 FQGNSA, per germline.